The clone carrying this TCR beta chain has at least ten counts. Trimming took 4 bases from V and 10 from J, leaving 25 bases between them. There are 16 residues in the CDR3. The germline V gene encodes CDR1 SEHNR and CDR2 FQNEAQ (reference sequence). These data come from a study of neurological immune-mediated disorders. TCRdb re-called the 5' RACE reads through MiXCR, storing one row per CDR3 protein. The table records fewer than 85,000 distinct CDR3 sequences, less than 4% of them present only once. Unsorted libraries were generated from 2 million PBMCs. These cells had been stored in RNAlater at -80 C.

The sample taken for sequencing was PBMCs. V and J are TRBV7-9 and TRBJ1-1; D perhaps matches TRBD1 (6 bases). The source is a young man with multiple sclerosis. The CDR3 sequence is CASSSWGGGVEVGAFF. The CDR3 nucleotides read TGTGCCAGCAGCTCATGGGGGGGCGGGGTCGAGGTTGGAGCTTTCTTT.